This is a list of T cell receptor beta chains from one sample in a study of cytomegalovirus exposure and HLA in healthy donors. The repertoire was sequenced with immunoSEQ multiplex PCR; TCRdb's copy has only in-frame clones and lacks some. The data show about 330,000 clones, with about 85% seen just once and roughly 1.2% held by the top ten. What was sequenced was PBMCs. These receptors came from a woman aged 30 to 39 in good health and CMV-seropositive. CDR3s include the opening cysteine and the closing phenylalanine or tryptophan. Fields, in order: V gene, clone size, J gene, D gene, CDR3 DNA, CDR3 protein. A D gene is named only where the DNA matches it firmly. Clone size is given for some rows only: seen once, a few or many times, or a class if the clone is expanded.

v_call: TRBV27; clone_size: once; j_call: TRBJ1-2; d_call: -; cdr3_nt: TGTGCCACCGTAGGCCCGTCCGTGGGCTACACCTTC; cdr3_aa: CATVGPSVGYTF
v_call: TRBV19; clone_size: -; j_call: TRBJ2-1; d_call: -; cdr3_nt: TGTGCCAGTACCAGCAATCCTCCTTACAATGAGCAGTTCTTC; cdr3_aa: CASTSNPPYNEQFF
v_call: TRBV7-9; clone_size: once; j_call: TRBJ2-1; d_call: -; cdr3_nt: TGTGCCAGCAGCGCCAGATACAGGGTAACAACGGACAATGAGCAGTTCTTC; cdr3_aa: CASSARYRVTTDNEQFF
v_call: TRBV7-9; clone_size: -; j_call: TRBJ2-5; d_call: -; cdr3_nt: TGTGCCAGCAGCCCGAAGGGGCGAGAGACCCAGTACTTC; cdr3_aa: CASSPKGRETQYF
v_call: TRBV28; clone_size: -; j_call: TRBJ2-1; d_call: -; cdr3_nt: TGTGCCAGCAGACAGCGGGCTCGATACAATGAGCAGTTCTTC; cdr3_aa: CASRQRARYNEQFF
v_call: TRBV5-6; clone_size: -; j_call: TRBJ1-1; d_call: -; cdr3_nt: TGTGCCAGCAGCTCCCTGACCCTGAACACTGAAGCTTTCTTT; cdr3_aa: CASSSLTLNTEAFF
v_call: TRBV15; clone_size: -; j_call: TRBJ2-7; d_call: -; cdr3_nt: TGTGCCACCAGCAGCTTCGGACGTGTGAACGAGCAGTACTTC; cdr3_aa: CATSSFGRVNEQYF
v_call: TRBV28; clone_size: -; j_call: TRBJ1-6; d_call: TRBD1; cdr3_nt: TGTGCCAGCAGTTCAGCTGGGACAGGGAATTCACCCCTCCACTTT; cdr3_aa: CASSSAGTGNSPLHF
v_call: TRBV6-5; clone_size: -; j_call: TRBJ2-5; d_call: TRBD1; cdr3_nt: TGTGCCAGCAGGAAAGAGGGGGCGCGTGAGACCCAGTACTTC; cdr3_aa: CASRKEGARETQYF
v_call: TRBV5-6; clone_size: -; j_call: TRBJ1-2; d_call: -; cdr3_nt: TGTGCCAGCAGCTTTCAGGGGAATGGCTACACCTTC; cdr3_aa: CASSFQGNGYTF
v_call: TRBV5-6; clone_size: -; j_call: TRBJ2-5; d_call: TRBD2; cdr3_nt: TGTGCCAGCAGCGCACTTCTAGCGGGGGAAGAGACCCAGTACTTC; cdr3_aa: CASSALLAGEETQYF